A single sample is the source of the 5 T cell receptor beta chains below, sequenced in a study of blood T cell repertoires in COVID-19. Using immunoSEQ multiplex PCR, the repertoire was profiled, and TCRdb retains in-frame clones only, with some absent. Of 100,000 or so clones in the sample, around 88% were seen once. Sequencing was performed on peripheral blood. Source of these receptors: a human donor in a cohort sampled during active COVID-19.

A single count supports this clone. The CDR3 DNA sequence: TGTGCCAGCAGCTTAGTAAACGGAGAGGCAGGAAACACCATATATTTT. Its translation: CASSLVNGEAGNTIYF. This rearrangement joins TRBV7-6 to TRBJ1-3; D gene unclear. From germline, CDR1 is SGHVS and CDR2 FNYEAQ. There are 16 residues in the CDR3. V dropped 1 base and J dropped 4 bases, with 14 bases sitting between them.

This clone was seen a handful of times. The rearrangement links TRBV7-8 to TRBJ1-3; 8 bases line up with TRBD1. Germline CDR1 and CDR2: SGHVS and FQNEAQ. Unmatched junction bases numbered 7, after V lost 0 bases and J lost 0 bases. The CDR3 has 18 residues. CDR3 DNA sequence: TGTGCCAGCAGCTTAGCGGGACAGGCTTTTATCTCTGGAAACACCATATATTTT. Its translation: CASSLAGQAFISGNTIYF.

The chain links TRBV5-1 to TRBJ1-3; 7 bases are a match to TRBD1. CDR3 size: 16 residues. V was pared by 4 bases and J by 4 bases, with 11 bases of the junction left unmatched. The germline gives CDR1 SGHRS, CDR2 YFSETQ. DNA for the CDR3: TGCGCCAGCAGCACCGGGACAGAACTTTTCGGAAACACCATATATTTT. Translated, it gives CASSTGTELFGNTIYF.

This chain uses TRBV5-1 with TRBJ2-7; 9 nucleotides line up with TRBD1. V dropped 4 bases and J dropped 1; count of bases not matched to a gene: 9. This CDR3 has 16 residues. Germline V gene sequence: CDR1 SGHRS, CDR2 YFSETQ. The CDR3 loop reads CASSPDSGQGSYEQYF. The CDR3 region has the DNA TGCGCCAGCAGCCCCGATTCGGGACAGGGTTCCTACGAGCAGTACTTC.

The chain employs TRBV6-1 and TRBJ2-7, with TRBD2 matching over 7 bases. Per germline, CDR1 MNHNS and CDR2 SASEGT. The CDR3 has 14 residues. Trimming removed 2 bases from V and 2 bases from J; junction bases left unmatched: 3. This CDR3 is CASSELAVPYEQYF. In DNA form, the CDR3 reads TGTGCCAGCAGTGAACTAGCGGTGCCCTACGAGCAGTACTTC.